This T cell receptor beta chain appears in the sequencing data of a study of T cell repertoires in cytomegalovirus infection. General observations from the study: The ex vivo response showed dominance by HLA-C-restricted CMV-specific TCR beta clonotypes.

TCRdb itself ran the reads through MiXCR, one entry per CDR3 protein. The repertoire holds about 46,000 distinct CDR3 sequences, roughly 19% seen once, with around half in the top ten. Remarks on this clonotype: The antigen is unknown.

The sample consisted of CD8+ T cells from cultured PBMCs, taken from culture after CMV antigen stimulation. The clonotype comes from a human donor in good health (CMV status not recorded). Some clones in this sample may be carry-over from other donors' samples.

This CDR3 reads CASSGGTPPSYNEQFF. The DNA for the CDR3 is TGCGCCAGCAGCGGGGGGACTCCTCCGTCCTACAATGAGCAGTTCTTC. The chain carries TRBV5-1 and TRBJ2-1; D is possibly TRBD2 (6 bases). Germline CDR1 reads SGHRS; CDR2 reads YFSETQ. Trimming left V 4 bases short and J 1 base short, with 15 bases between. The CDR3 is 16 residues long. Looking up the rest from reference TRBV5-1 and TRBJ2-1 gives the full variable domain: KAGVTQTPRYLIKTRGQQVTLSCSPISGHRSVSWYQQTPGQGLQFLFEYFSETQRNKGNFPGRFSGRQFSNSRSEMNVSTLELGDSALYLCASSGGTPPSYNEQFFGPGTRLTVL.